The T cell receptor beta chain described here comes from a study of blood T cell repertoires in COVID-19. On the study more broadly: Acute-phase and convalescent COVID-19 samples originated in the United States, Italy and Spain. T cells, B-cell-depleted T cells, or PBMCs provided the cDNA or gDNA that served as material.

Authors' processing steps: Cell counts per sample came from amplifying reference gene primers. Sequenced by immunoSEQ multiplex PCR; TCRdb stores in-frame clones only, minus some. V and J calls and clone size follow that table, whereas D and trimming were derived from the DNA. Here the sample spans approximately 89,000 clones, roughly 92% being singletons. Between the trimmed V and J ends, which lost 1 base and 3 bases, there was a span of 10 bases. Germline assignment: CDR1 SGHTA and CDR2 FQGNSA. This CDR3 is 14 amino acids long. The rearrangement uses TRBV7-2 and TRBJ2-7; TRBD2 might be the D (6 bases). The sequencing input was peripheral blood. This clonotype originated in a woman in her fifties or sixties with active COVID-19. This CDR3 reads CASSLDGGNYEQYF. As DNA, the CDR3 is TGTGCCAGCAGCTTAGATGGGGGGAACTACGAGCAGTACTTC.